This T cell receptor beta chain was profiled in a study of blood T cell repertoires in COVID-19. Looking at the study overall: The United States, Italy and Spain were the sources of the acute and convalescent COVID-19 samples. Sources were T cells, B-cell-depleted T cells, or PBMCs; the material itself was cDNA or gDNA.

Points on this clone: This same CDR3 is encoded by further DNA sequences in the sample.

CDR1 and CDR2 from the germline V gene are SQVTM and ANQGSEA. V was shortened by 0 bases and J by 7 bases, with 7 bases between the two germline ends. The CDR3 spans 12 residues. In the authors' workflow: The assay estimated nucleated cells by amplifying reference gene primers. Clones were sequenced by immunoSEQ multiplex PCR, and TCRdb holds only the in-frame ones, with some missing. V and J calls and clone size are copied from that table; D and trimming were computed from the DNA. The profile covers about 240,000 clones, with around 88% appearing a single time and 12% taken by the ten largest. The TCR was taken from a man older than 75 with acute or convalescent COVID-19. The rearrangement links TRBV29-1 to TRBJ1-5; possibly TRBD1 for D (5 bases). Sequencing was carried out using peripheral blood. CDR3 nucleotides: TGCAGCGTTGAAGACCCAGGGCAGCCCCAGCATTTT. It encodes CSVEDPGQPQHF.